Shown below are 27 T cell receptor beta chains from a single sample sequenced in a study of shared clonotypes between healthy human individuals. Sequencing was performed with immunoSEQ multiplex PCR; in TCRdb, only in-frame clones are kept and a portion is missing. The sample carries roughly 1,500,000 clones, under 99% recorded once. Sequenced: naive CD4+ T cells sorted from blood. Documented subset: CD45RA+ positively selected. The receptor set was obtained from a man between 25 and 39 years old in good health.

On this clone: Other DNA sequences in the sample encode the same CDR3. This chain joins TRBV7-2 and TRBJ2-3; D is perhaps TRBD2 (5 bases). Trimming shortened V by 8 bases and J by 0 bases, and 9 bases separated the two germline ends. The CDR3 sequence is 13 residues long. CDR1 SGHTA and CDR2 FQGNSA come from the germline V gene. The CDR3 protein is CASSLASTDTQYF. CDR3 nucleotide sequence: TGTGCCAGCTCCCTAGCTAGCACAGATACGCAGTATTTT.

The chain is built from TRBV19 and TRBJ2-1, with no clear D. The length of the CDR3 is 14 residues. Germline V lookup: CDR1 LNHDA, CDR2 SQIVND (reference sequence). V lost 7 bases and J 0 bases, leaving 10 bases between the germline ends. The CDR3 nucleotides are TGTGCCAGTATAGGACGCACCTCCTACAATGAGCAGTTCTTC. This encodes CASIGRTSYNEQFF.

The chain links TRBV7-9 to TRBJ1-5; TRBD1 agrees at 8 bases. The CDR3 consists of 13 residues. Trimming at V came to 8 bases and at J to 7 bases, leaving 7 bases not matched to a gene. Germline CDR1 reads SEHNR; CDR2 reads FQNEAQ (reference sequence). CDR3 DNA sequence: TGTGCCAGCTCTTCAGGGGGCGAACAGCCCCAGCATTTT. Protein: CASSSGGEQPQHF.

This chain connects TRBV9 to TRBJ1-3; D call uncertain. There are 16 residues in the CDR3. Germline V gives CDR1 SGDLS, CDR2 YYNGEE. Between the trimmed V and J ends, which lost 0 bases and 0 bases, there was a span of 10 bases. CDR3 region: CASSVARRPSGNTIYF. DNA for the CDR3: TGTGCCAGCAGCGTAGCTCGGCGGCCCTCTGGAAACACCATATATTTT.

This clone was seen only once. The J gene is TRBJ1-5, the V gene TRBV18; 8 nucleotides align to TRBD1. Germline V lookup: CDR1 KGHSH, CDR2 LQKENI. This CDR3 comprises 15 residues. The V gene end was trimmed by 5 bases and the J gene end by 4 bases; junction bases not matched to a gene: 7. The CDR3 DNA is TGTGCCAGCTCAAGGACAGGGAGCATTAATCAGCCCCAGCATTTT. Its protein is CASSRTGSINQPQHF.

V and J are TRBV9 and TRBJ2-2, with D possibly TRBD2 on 7 matching bases. Germline values: CDR1 SGDLS, CDR2 YYNGEE. The CDR3 covers 16 residues. V lost 0 bases and J lost 2, with 11 bases in between. The CDR3 protein is CASSVAGGRNTGELFF. The CDR3 DNA is TGTGCCAGCAGCGTAGCCGGGGGGCGAAACACCGGGGAGCTGTTTTTT.

The chain joins TRBV21-1 to TRBJ2-7; the D segment call TRBD1 is taken from the table without a DNA check. TRBV21-1 is noted as a pseudogene. There are 16 residues in the CDR3. CDR3 nucleotide sequence: TGTGCCAGCAGCAAAGGACCGGACAGGGGATTATACGAGCAGTACTTC. Protein: CASSKGPDRGLYEQYF.

This clone was seen only once. The chain carries TRBV7-8 and TRBJ1-1, with 12 nucleotides matching TRBD1. CDR3 size: 16 residues. Per germline, CDR1 SGHVS and CDR2 FQNEAQ. After removal of 1 base from V and 7 bases from J, the junction contained 7 bases not matched to a gene. CDR3 sequence (DNA): TGTGCCAGCAGCTTAGGGATTGGGACAGGGGGCTTTGAAGCTTTCTTT. It specifies CASSLGIGTGGFEAFF. The full variable domain, in which reference TRBV7-8 and TRBJ1-1 provide the parts outside the CDR3, is GAGVSQSPRYKVAKRGQDVALRCDPISGHVSLFWYQQALGQGPEFLTYFQNEAQLDKSGLPSDRFFAERPEGSVSTLKIQRTQQEDSAVYLCASSLGIGTGGFEAFFGQGTRLTVV.

J is TRBJ1-1 and V is TRBV7-8; a possible D gene is TRBD1 (5 bases). Trimming took off 0 bases at V and 7 bases at J, with 6 bases between the two ends. Germline values: CDR1 SGHVS, CDR2 FQNEAQ. The length of the CDR3 is 12 residues. The CDR3 sequence: CASSLAGGEAFF. CDR3 nucleotide sequence: TGTGCCAGCAGCTTAGCCGGGGGTGAAGCTTTCTTT.

J is TRBJ2-1 and V is TRBV4-3, with TRBD2 as a possible D gene (5 bases). CDR3 length equals 16 residues. From germline, CDR1 is LGHNA and CDR2 YSLEER. V was pared by 5 bases and J by 2 bases, with 16 bases between. The CDR3 protein is CASSEAASRAYNEQFF. The DNA of the CDR3 is TGCGCCAGCAGCGAAGCGGCTAGCAGAGCCTACAATGAGCAGTTCTTC.

The gene calls are TRBV4-3 and TRBJ1-5, with a possible D match to TRBD1 (5 bases). Trimming removed 0 bases from V and 2 bases from J, with 11 bases in between. CDR1 is LGHNA and CDR2 is YSLEER in the germline V gene. The CDR3 totals 16 residues. CDR3 bases: TGCGCCAGCAGCCAAGATACAGGAACGGGCAATCAGCCCCAGCATTTT. Encoded protein: CASSQDTGTGNQPQHF.

The V call is TRBV5-1, the J call TRBJ1-1; D not resolved. The CDR3 contains 14 residues. The V end was cut by 4 bases, the J end by 6 bases, with 16 bases between. CDR1 and CDR2 (germline): SGHRS, YFSETQ. CDR3 sequence (DNA): TGCGCCAGCAGCCCCCAGGACCCTGGGGCTGAAGCTTTCTTT. It encodes CASSPQDPGAEAFF.

The V and J genes are TRBV4-1 and TRBJ2-1, with D perhaps matching TRBD2 (6 bases). V gave up 0 bases and J gave up 0 bases, with 15 bases separating them. CDR3 size: 18 residues. CDR1 is MGHRA, CDR2 YSYEKL, per germline. CDR3 nucleotide sequence: TGCGCCAGCAGCCAAGATAGGACCGGGAGCAGCTCCTACAATGAGCAGTTCTTC. Translating gives CASSQDRTGSSSYNEQFF.

To note about this clone: Other DNA sequences in this sample translate to the same CDR3. The V and J genes are TRBV10-3 and TRBJ2-3; TRBD2 aligns across 7 bases. Per germline, CDR1 ENHRY and CDR2 SYGVKD. The J segment lost 0 bases and the V segment lost 6 bases, leaving 0 bases of the junction unmatched. The CDR3 is 13 residues long. CDR3 sequence (DNA): TGTGCCATCAGGGGAGGGAGCACAGATACGCAGTATTTT. Encoded protein: CAIRGGSTDTQYF.

The chain recombines TRBV2 with TRBJ1-4; D remains unclear. The CDR3 is 14 residues long. V was trimmed by 4 bases and J by 0 bases, leaving 6 bases between them. CDR1 is SNHLY, CDR2 FYNNEI, per germline. The CDR3 DNA sequence: TGTGCCAGCAGTGTTGAGACAACTAATGAAAAACTGTTTTTT. This translates into CASSVETTNEKLFF.

The rearrangement uses TRBV7-9 and TRBJ2-7; 8 bases align to TRBD1. After removal of 5 bases from V and 0 bases from J, the junction contained 6 bases not matched to a gene. The CDR3 covers 15 residues. Germline V CDR1 and CDR2: SEHNR, FQNEAQ (reference sequence). The CDR3 DNA follows: TGTGCCAGCAGCCAGACAGGGGAAAGCTCCTACGAGCAGTACTTC. Translated, it gives CASSQTGESSYEQYF.

In the case of this clone: The conserved phenylalanine or tryptophan is not found at the CDR3 terminus, so this likely reflects a read error. No DNA is shown, since the ends of the CDR3 on it are uncertain; the CDR3 is the one TCRdb lists. V usage is TRBV7-9 and J usage is TRBJ1-1. The germline gives CDR1 SEHNR, CDR2 FQNEAQ (reference sequence). The CDR3 length is 10 residues, termini included. The CDR3 spells CASSLDSTED.

The J gene is TRBJ2-1, the V gene TRBV10-1; the match to TRBD1 covers 10 bases. V shed 4 bases and J 7 bases; nucleotides not matched to a gene: 10. The germline gives CDR1 WNHNN, CDR2 SYGVQD (reference sequence). The CDR3 sequence is 16 residues long. The CDR3 region is CASSALPGQGRNEQFF. The CDR3 region has the DNA TGCGCCAGCAGTGCCCTTCCGGGACAGGGGAGGAATGAGCAGTTCTTC.

This clone was seen just once. This chain connects TRBV15 to TRBJ2-7; D is possibly TRBD2 (6 bases). Trimming removed 1 base from V and 1 base from J, with 11 bases in between. The CDR3 has 15 residues. Germline lookup yields CDR1 LNHNV and CDR2 YYDKDF (reference sequence). CDR3 protein: CATSRVGGTSYEQYF. CDR3 sequence (DNA): TGTGCCACCAGCAGAGTTGGCGGGACGTCCTACGAGCAGTACTTC. The full variable domain, its missing parts supplied by reference TRBV15 and TRBJ2-7, is DAMVIQNPRYQVTQFGKPVTLSCSQTLNHNVMYWYQQKSSQAPKLLFHYYDKDFNNEADTPDNFQSRRPNTSFCFLDIRSPGLGDTAMYLCATSRVGGTSYEQYFGPGTRLTVT.

The J gene is TRBJ2-3, the V gene TRBV28; TRBD1 matches at 7 bases. This CDR3 is built from 14 residues. Per the germline V gene, CDR1 is MDHEN and CDR2 is SYDVKM. The V segment lost 2 bases and the J segment 6 bases; nucleotides outside the gene matches: 5. CDR3 protein: CASSLAGTADTQYF. CDR3 nucleotide sequence: TGTGCCAGCAGTTTAGCCGGGACAGCGGATACGCAGTATTTT.

V and J are TRBV29-1 and TRBJ1-2; D uncertain. This CDR3 comprises 13 residues. CDR1 and CDR2 from the germline V gene are SQVTM and ANQGSEA. Trimming stripped 3 bases from V and 5 bases from J, with 13 bases between. The CDR3 DNA reads TGCAGCGTTGATACTAGGGTAAAGTATGGCTACACCTTC. Translation gives CSVDTRVKYGYTF.

This clone was counted a single time. The rearrangement links TRBV30 to TRBJ2-1; D is unclear. Trimming stripped 0 bases from V and 7 bases from J, with 10 bases between. The CDR3 is 13 residues long. CDR1 and CDR2 from the germline V gene are GTSNPN and SVGIG (reference sequence). The CDR3 protein is CAWSVLRRNEQFF. The CDR3 nucleotides are TGTGCCTGGAGTGTACTAAGAAGGAATGAGCAGTTCTTC.

The chain joins TRBV10-1 to TRBJ2-7; the match to TRBD1 covers 8 bases. The CDR3 is 15 residues long. Trimming at V came to 3 bases and at J to 3 bases, leaving 7 bases not matched to a gene. Germline-derived CDR1 and CDR2 are WNHNN and SYGVQD (reference sequence). The CDR3 sequence is CASSEVTGDFYEQYF. CDR3 DNA: TGCGCCAGCAGTGAAGTGACAGGGGATTTCTACGAGCAGTACTTC.

This rearrangement joins TRBV7-2 to TRBJ2-7, with a possible D match to TRBD2 (6 bases). Germline assignment: CDR1 SGHTA and CDR2 FQGNSA. The ends were cut back, 5 bases at V and 2 bases at J, with 16 bases in the middle. The CDR3 runs 15 residues. The DNA of the CDR3 is TGTGCCAGCAGCCCGGCGGCTAGCGCAACCTACGAGCAGTACTTC. Translation: CASSPAASATYEQYF.

This chain uses TRBV10-1 with TRBJ2-5; 11 bases line up with TRBD2. The CDR3 is 16 residues long. Germline V gene data show CDR1 as WNHNN and CDR2 as SYGVQD (reference sequence). The V gene end was trimmed by 2 bases and the J gene end by 0 bases; junction bases not matched to a gene: 2. The CDR3 sequence is CASSEGTSGYQETQYF. The CDR3 DNA reads as TGCGCCAGCAGTGAGGGGACTAGCGGTTACCAAGAGACCCAGTACTTC.

The chain has TRBV5-1 and TRBJ2-2; D possibly corresponds to TRBD2 (6 bases). CDR1 and CDR2 from the germline V gene are SGHRS and YFSETQ. The germline V and J ends were trimmed by 0 bases and 6 bases, with 12 bases remaining between them. The CDR3 spans 15 residues. In nucleotides, the CDR3 is TGCGCCAGCAGCTTGGCACCGGGAGCCCCCGGGGAGCTGTTTTTT. Translation gives CASSLAPGAPGELFF.

The gene calls are TRBV5-4 and TRBJ1-1; a possible D gene is TRBD1 (6 bases). V lost 4 bases and J 1 base, leaving 11 bases between the germline ends. CDR1 SGHNT and CDR2 YYREEE come from the germline V gene (reference sequence). This CDR3 comprises 14 residues. The CDR3 coding sequence is TGTGCCAGCAGCCCGGACAGAAGGAACACTGAAGCTTTCTTT. It encodes CASSPDRRNTEAFF.